The 5 T cell receptor beta chains presented below share a single source sample, sequenced in a study of cytomegalovirus exposure and HLA in healthy donors. Primers included in the PCR were 60 Vbeta and 13 Jbeta primers. Clones were sequenced by immunoSEQ multiplex PCR, and TCRdb holds only the in-frame ones, with some missing. This table holds around 60,000 clones, more than 60% found once. The sample comprised PBMCs. The receptor set was obtained from a man over 45 in good health and CMV-seropositive.

This clone has more than one count but fewer than ten. The rearrangement joins TRBV30 to TRBJ1-1, with D unclear. V shed 5 bases and J shed 7 bases, with 11 bases lying between them. The CDR3 spans 11 residues. Germline assignment: CDR1 GTSNPN and CDR2 SVGIG (reference sequence). The CDR3 region has the DNA TGTGCCTGGGACCATGGGAGTGAAGCTTTCTTT. Translation gives CAWDHGSEAFF. Based on the CDR3 plus reference TRBV30 and TRBJ1-1, the full variable domain is SQTIHQWPATLVQPVGSPLSLECTVEGTSNPNLYWYRQAAGRGLQLLFYSVGIGQISSEVPQNLSASRPQDRQFILSSKKLLLSDSGFYLCAWDHGSEAFFGQGTRLTVV.

This chain connects TRBV7-9 to TRBJ2-1; 9 nucleotides match TRBD1. Germline CDR1 is SEHNR and CDR2 is FQNEAQ (reference sequence). The CDR3 covers 17 residues. Unmatched junction bases numbered 9, after V lost 1 base and J lost 5 bases. This CDR3 reads CASSLGTGGWTNNEQFF. The CDR3 coding sequence is TGTGCCAGCAGCTTAGGTACAGGGGGCTGGACAAACAATGAGCAGTTCTTC.

With regard to this clone: The junction departs from the called germline gene at one end, perhaps through a read error. This chain uses TRBV7-2 with TRBJ2-3, with a tentative D call TRBD2 (6 bases). Germline assignment: CDR1 SGHTA and CDR2 FQGNSA. The CDR3 extends over 17 amino acids. CDR3 in amino acids: CVSSKEFAPGGTDTQYF. In nucleotides, the CDR3 is TGTGTCAGCAGCAAAGAGTTCGCCCCCGGAGGGACAGATACGCAGTATTTT.

The V and J genes are TRBV10-2 and TRBJ2-7; 10 positions agree with TRBD1. This CDR3 is 14 amino acids long. J lost 3 bases, V lost 4 bases, and 3 bases had no gene match. The germline gives CDR1 WSHSY, CDR2 SAAADI. CDR3 coding DNA: TGCGCCAGCAGTGGGACAGGGGGGGTCTACGAGCAGTACTTC. Translation: CASSGTGGVYEQYF.

The V gene is TRBV27, the J gene TRBJ1-6; TRBD1 matches 9 bases. The germline V gene encodes CDR1 MNHEY and CDR2 SMNVEV (reference sequence). V shed 3 bases and J 0 bases; nucleotides not matched to a gene: 6. The CDR3 length is 18 residues. The CDR3 loop is CASSFAGTGSSYNSPLHF. The CDR3 DNA follows: TGTGCCAGCAGTTTTGCCGGGACAGGGAGCTCCTATAATTCACCCCTCCACTTT.